Below, one TCR beta chain is given with its context. These data belong to a study of identical twins. This CDR3 has 16 amino acids. The V gene's germline CDR1 is DFQATT and CDR2 SNEGSKA (reference sequence). The V gene lost 3 bases and the J gene lost 2 bases, with 20 bases spanning the gap. In TCRdb, the 5' RACE reads were re-called with MiXCR into one record per CDR3 protein. The sample records hundreds of thousands of distinct CDR3 sequences, roughly 18% being singletons. These data are also associated with another study on T cells expressing NK-cell markers. This second study says: These same clonotypes (in four donors) also led the CD3+CD56-NKG2C+ fraction.

This receptor was identified in a woman aged 18-29 years in good health. The gene calls are TRBV20-1 and TRBJ2-7; D is perhaps TRBD1 (5 bases). What was sequenced was PBMCs. CDR3 protein: CSARGIGAATPYEQYF. CDR3 nucleotides: TGCAGTGCTAGGGGTATTGGGGCGGCCACTCCCTACGAGCAGTACTTC.